This T cell receptor (beta chain) stems from a study of PD-1 blockade in mismatch repair-deficient tumors. Study summary: Enrolled about 2012-2016, patients had progressing, pretreated mismatch repair-deficient cancers of 12 types.

Worth noting for this clone: Its antigen is not identified.

The study, taken as a whole, reports: Rapid post-treatment expansion, then contraction, generally preceding radiologic response, marked tumor-resident clones.

All patients were mismatch repair deficient, assessed by either PCR or immunohistochemistry. Trimming removed 4 bases at V and 6 bases at J, with 14 bases between. The CDR3 has 14 residues. Looked up from germline, CDR1 is SGDLS and CDR2 is YYNGEE. Profiling relied on immunoSEQ multiplex PCR, and the TCRdb table lists in-frame clones only, not all of them. The sample has about 38,000 clones; 70% to 80% are singletons. This clonotype was sampled from an adult with mismatch repair-deficient cancer. The chain carries TRBV9 and TRBJ2-1, with D hard to call. Source: peripheral blood, taken 4 weeks after starting pembrolizumab. The chain's CDR3 is CASSPRDGPNEQFF. Written as DNA, the CDR3 is TGTGCCAGCAGCCCGAGAGACGGGCCCAATGAGCAGTTCTTC.